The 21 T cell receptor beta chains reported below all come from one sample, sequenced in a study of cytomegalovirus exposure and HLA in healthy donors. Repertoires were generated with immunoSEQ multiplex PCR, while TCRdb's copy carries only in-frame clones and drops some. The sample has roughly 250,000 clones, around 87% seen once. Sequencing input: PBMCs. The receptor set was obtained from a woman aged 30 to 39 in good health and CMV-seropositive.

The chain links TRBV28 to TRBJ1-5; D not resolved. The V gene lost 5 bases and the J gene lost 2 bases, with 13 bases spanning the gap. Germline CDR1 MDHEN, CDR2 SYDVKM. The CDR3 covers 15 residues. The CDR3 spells CASSAEEDGNQPQHF. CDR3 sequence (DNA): TGTGCCAGCAGTGCCGAGGAGGATGGCAATCAGCCCCAGCATTTT.

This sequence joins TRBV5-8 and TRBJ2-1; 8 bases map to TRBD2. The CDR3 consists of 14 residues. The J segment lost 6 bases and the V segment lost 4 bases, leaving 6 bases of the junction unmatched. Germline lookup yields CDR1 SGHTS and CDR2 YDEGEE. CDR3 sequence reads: CASSRSGSPNEQFF. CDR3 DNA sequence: TGTGCCAGCAGCCGGAGCGGGAGCCCCAATGAGCAGTTCTTC.

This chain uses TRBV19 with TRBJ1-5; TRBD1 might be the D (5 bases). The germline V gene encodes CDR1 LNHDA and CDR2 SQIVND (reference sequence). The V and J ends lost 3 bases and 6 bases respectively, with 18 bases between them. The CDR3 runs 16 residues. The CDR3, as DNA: TGTGCCAGTAGTATTGATCATTCAGGGTTCGGTCAGCCCCAGCATTTT. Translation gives CASSIDHSGFGQPQHF.

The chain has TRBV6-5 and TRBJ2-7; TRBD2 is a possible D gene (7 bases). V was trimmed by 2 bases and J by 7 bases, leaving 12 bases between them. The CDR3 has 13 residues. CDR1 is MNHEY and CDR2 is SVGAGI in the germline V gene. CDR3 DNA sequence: TGTGCCAGCAGTTACGGGGGGGCGTTAGAGCAGTACTTC. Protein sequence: CASSYGGALEQYF.

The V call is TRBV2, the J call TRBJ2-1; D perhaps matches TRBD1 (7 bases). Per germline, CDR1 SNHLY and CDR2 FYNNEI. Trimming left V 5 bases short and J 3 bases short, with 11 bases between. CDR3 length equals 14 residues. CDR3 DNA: TGTGCCAGCAGTACCCAGGGGGGCTACAATGAGCAGTTCTTC. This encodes CASSTQGGYNEQFF.

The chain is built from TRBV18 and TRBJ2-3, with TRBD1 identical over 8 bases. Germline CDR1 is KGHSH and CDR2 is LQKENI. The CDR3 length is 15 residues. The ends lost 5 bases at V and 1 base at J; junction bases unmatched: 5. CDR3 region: CASSSQGQGTDTQYF. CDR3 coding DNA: TGTGCCAGCTCATCCCAGGGACAGGGCACAGATACGCAGTATTTT.

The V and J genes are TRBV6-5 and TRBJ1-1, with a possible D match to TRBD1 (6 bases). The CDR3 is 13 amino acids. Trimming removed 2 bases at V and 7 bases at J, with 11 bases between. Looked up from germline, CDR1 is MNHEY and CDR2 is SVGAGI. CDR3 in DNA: TGTGCCAGCAGTTACAGGCCGGACAGTGAAGCTTTCTTT. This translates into CASSYRPDSEAFF.

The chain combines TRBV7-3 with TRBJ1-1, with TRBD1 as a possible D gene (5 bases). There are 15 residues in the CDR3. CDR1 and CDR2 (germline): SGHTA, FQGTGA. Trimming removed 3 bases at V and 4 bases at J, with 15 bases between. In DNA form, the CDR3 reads TGTGCCAGCAGCTTCTCCCCCATCGGGGGCACTGAAGCTTTCTTT. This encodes CASSFSPIGGTEAFF.

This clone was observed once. CDR3 protein: CASSMIYSGGGTEAFF. For the CDR3, the DNA is TGTGCCAGTAGTATGATTTATTCGGGGGGAGGGACTGAAGCTTTCTTT. The chain combines TRBV19 with TRBJ1-1, with a possible D match to TRBD1 (5 bases). CDR1 LNHDA and CDR2 SQIVND come from the germline V gene (reference sequence). Trimming cost V 3 bases and J 5 bases, with 19 bases left between them. The CDR3 has 16 amino acids.

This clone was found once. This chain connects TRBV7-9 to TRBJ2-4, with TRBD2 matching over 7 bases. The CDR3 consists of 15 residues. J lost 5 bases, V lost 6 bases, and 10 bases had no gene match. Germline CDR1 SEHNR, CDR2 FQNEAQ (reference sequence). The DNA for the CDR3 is TGTGCCAGCAGTCCCCGCGGGAGACCCCAAAACATTCAGTACTTC. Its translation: CASSPRGRPQNIQYF.

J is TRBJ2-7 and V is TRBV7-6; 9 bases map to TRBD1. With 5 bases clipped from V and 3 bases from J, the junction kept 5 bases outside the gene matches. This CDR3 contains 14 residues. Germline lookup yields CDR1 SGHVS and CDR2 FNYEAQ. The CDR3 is CASSTTGGLYEQYF. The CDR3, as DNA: TGTGCCAGCAGCACGACAGGGGGTCTCTACGAGCAGTACTTC.

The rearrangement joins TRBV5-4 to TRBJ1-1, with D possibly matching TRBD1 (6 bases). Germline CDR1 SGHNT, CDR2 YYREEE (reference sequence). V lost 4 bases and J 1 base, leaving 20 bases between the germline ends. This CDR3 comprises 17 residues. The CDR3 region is CASSPPHTGFGNTEAFF. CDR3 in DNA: TGTGCCAGCAGCCCGCCCCACACAGGGTTCGGGAACACTGAAGCTTTCTTT.

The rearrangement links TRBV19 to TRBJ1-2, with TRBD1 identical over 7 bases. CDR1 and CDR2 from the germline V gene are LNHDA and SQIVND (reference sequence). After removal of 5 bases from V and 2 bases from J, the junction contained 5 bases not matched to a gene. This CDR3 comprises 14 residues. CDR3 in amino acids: CASSSGQRNYGYTF. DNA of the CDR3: TGTGCCAGTAGTTCGGGACAGCGAAACTATGGCTACACCTTC.

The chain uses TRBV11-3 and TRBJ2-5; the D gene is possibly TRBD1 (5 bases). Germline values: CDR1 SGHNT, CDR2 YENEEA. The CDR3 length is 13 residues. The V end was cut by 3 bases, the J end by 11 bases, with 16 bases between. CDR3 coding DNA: TGTGCCAGCAGCTTTTCCCGGCAGGGAACTCAGTACTTC. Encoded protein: CASSFSRQGTQYF.

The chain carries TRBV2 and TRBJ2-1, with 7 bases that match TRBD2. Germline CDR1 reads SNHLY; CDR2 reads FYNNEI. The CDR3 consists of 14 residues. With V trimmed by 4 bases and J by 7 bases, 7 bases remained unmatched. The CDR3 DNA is TGTGCCAGCAGTGGACTAGCAGGATTTAATGAGCAGTTCTTC. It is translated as CASSGLAGFNEQFF.

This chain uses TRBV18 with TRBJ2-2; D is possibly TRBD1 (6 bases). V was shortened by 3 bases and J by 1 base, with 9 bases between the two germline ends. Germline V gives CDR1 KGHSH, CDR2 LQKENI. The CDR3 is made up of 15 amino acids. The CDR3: CASSPDRMNTGELFF. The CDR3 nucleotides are TGTGCCAGCTCACCCGACAGGATGAACACCGGGGAGCTGTTTTTT.

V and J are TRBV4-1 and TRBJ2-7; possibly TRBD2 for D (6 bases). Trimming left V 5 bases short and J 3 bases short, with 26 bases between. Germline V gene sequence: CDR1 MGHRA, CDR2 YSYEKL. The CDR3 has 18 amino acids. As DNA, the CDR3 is TGCGCCAGCAGCGGCCGGGACTCCACCGCCTCTACGGGCTACGAGCAGTACTTC. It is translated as CASSGRDSTASTGYEQYF.

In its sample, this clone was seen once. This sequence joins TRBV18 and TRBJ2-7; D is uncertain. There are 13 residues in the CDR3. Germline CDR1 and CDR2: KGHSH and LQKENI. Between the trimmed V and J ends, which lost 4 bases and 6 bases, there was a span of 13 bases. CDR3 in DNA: TGTGCCAGCTCACACGACGGAGAAGGCGAGCAGTACTTC. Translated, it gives CASSHDGEGEQYF.

CDR3 in DNA: TGTGCCAGCGAGACCAGGGTAGGGGGTGGGGCCAACGTCCTGACTTTC. Protein sequence: CASETRVGGGANVLTF. The chain uses TRBV5-4 and TRBJ2-6; tentative D call: TRBD1 (6 bases). V was shortened by 7 bases and J by 3 bases, with 17 bases between the two germline ends. CDR1 SGHNT and CDR2 YYREEE come from the germline V gene (reference sequence). This CDR3 region has 16 residues.

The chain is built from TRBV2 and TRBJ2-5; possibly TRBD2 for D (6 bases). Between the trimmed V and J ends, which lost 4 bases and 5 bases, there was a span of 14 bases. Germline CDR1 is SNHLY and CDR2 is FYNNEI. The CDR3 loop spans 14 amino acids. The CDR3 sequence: CASSVWGVEETQYF. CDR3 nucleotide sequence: TGTGCCAGCAGTGTATGGGGGGTTGAGGAGACCCAGTACTTC.

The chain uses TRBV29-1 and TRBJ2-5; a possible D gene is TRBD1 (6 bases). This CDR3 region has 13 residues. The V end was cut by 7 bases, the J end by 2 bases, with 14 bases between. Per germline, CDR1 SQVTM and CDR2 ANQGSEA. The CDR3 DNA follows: TGCAGCGGAGCCGGGACAACGCAAGAGACCCAGTACTTC. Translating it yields CSGAGTTQETQYF.